Presented here are 18 T cell receptor beta chains from one specimen sequenced in a study of cytomegalovirus exposure and HLA in healthy donors. PCR primers comprised 60 Vbeta and 13 Jbeta primers. Sequencing was performed with immunoSEQ multiplex PCR; in TCRdb, only in-frame clones are kept and a portion is missing. The table includes over 70,000 clones, roughly 70% detected once. Sequencing was performed on PBMCs. The source of these receptors is a woman aged 50 to 60 in good health and CMV-seropositive.

This chain uses TRBV5-1 with TRBJ1-6; no definite D call. V was trimmed by 0 bases and J by 3 bases, leaving 7 bases between them. The CDR3 spans 15 residues. The germline CDR1 and CDR2 sequences are SGHRS and YFSETQ. CDR3 in amino acids: CASSLDTNYNSPLHF. DNA of the CDR3: TGCGCCAGCAGCTTGGACACAAACTATAATTCACCCCTCCACTTT.

This clone was seen ten or more times. This rearrangement joins TRBV19 to TRBJ1-1, with 8 positions matching TRBD1. V was pared by 5 bases and J by 4 bases, with 6 bases of the junction left unmatched. Germline CDR1 is LNHDA and CDR2 is SQIVND (reference sequence). The CDR3 extends over 14 amino acids. The CDR3 bases are TGTGCCAGTAGTCCCACAGGGGGTGTCACTGAAGCTTTCTTT. Protein: CASSPTGGVTEAFF.

The rearrangement joins TRBV5-1 to TRBJ2-3; D possibly corresponds to TRBD2 (6 bases). The V gene's germline CDR1 is SGHRS and CDR2 YFSETQ. There are 16 residues in the CDR3. V was shortened by 4 bases and J by 0 bases, with 15 bases between the two germline ends. The CDR3 DNA reads TGCGCCAGCAGCCCCCGGGGCGGGACTAGCACAGATACGCAGTATTTT. Amino acid sequence: CASSPRGGTSTDTQYF. Full variable domain (rest looked up from reference TRBV5-1 and TRBJ2-3): KAGVTQTPRYLIKTRGQQVTLSCSPISGHRSVSWYQQTPGQGLQFLFEYFSETQRNKGNFPGRFSGRQFSNSRSEMNVSTLELGDSALYLCASSPRGGTSTDTQYFGPGTRLTVL.

Only a few counts were recorded for this clone. The V and J genes are TRBV18 and TRBJ2-2; the D is unclear. The CDR3 spans 12 residues. The V gene lost 3 bases and the J gene lost 4 bases, with 3 bases spanning the gap. Germline V gene sequence: CDR1 KGHSH, CDR2 LQKENI. This CDR3 reads CASSPSTGELFF. The CDR3 nucleotides read TGTGCCAGCTCACCTAGCACCGGGGAGCTGTTTTTT.

This chain links TRBV19 with TRBJ2-3; 10 bases line up with TRBD2. The CDR3 spans 15 residues. V gave up 9 bases and J gave up 1 base; unmatched junction bases: 7. The germline gives CDR1 LNHDA, CDR2 SQIVND (reference sequence). CDR3 residues: CASSSGGGGTDTQYF. The CDR3 nucleotides read TGTGCCAGCTCGAGCGGGGGGGGCGGCACAGATACGCAGTATTTT.

The chain is built from TRBV2 and TRBJ2-2, with 8 bases identical to TRBD1. CDR3 length equals 14 residues. J lost 4 bases, V lost 6 bases, and 4 bases had no gene match. Germline-derived CDR1 and CDR2 are SNHLY and FYNNEI. CDR3 nucleotides: TGTGCCAGCAGGGAGACAGGGGTCACCGGGGAGCTGTTTTTT. Translating gives CASRETGVTGELFF.

The chain employs TRBV29-1 and TRBJ2-1; D gene uncertain. Trimming pared 5 bases from V and 2 bases from J, leaving 13 bases between. The CDR3 totals 14 residues. The germline gives CDR1 SQVTM, CDR2 ANQGSEA. The CDR3 here is CSVPRLVPYNEQFF. CDR3 coding DNA: TGCAGCGTTCCTAGGTTGGTCCCCTACAATGAGCAGTTCTTC.

This clone was observed a handful of times. CDR3 amino acids: CASSEEGSSYEQYF. DNA of the CDR3: TGTGCCAGCAGTGAGGAGGGAAGTAGCTACGAGCAGTACTTC. The chain carries TRBV2 and TRBJ2-7, with a tentative D call TRBD2 (6 bases). CDR1 and CDR2 (germline): SNHLY, FYNNEI. The V and J ends lost 3 bases and 3 bases respectively, with 12 bases between them. There are 14 residues in the CDR3.

The chain employs TRBV9 and TRBJ1-2; perhaps TRBD1 as D (5 bases). The V gene lost 4 bases and the J gene lost 0 bases, with 10 bases spanning the gap. The CDR3 is 14 residues long. The germline gives CDR1 SGDLS, CDR2 YYNGEE. CDR3 protein: CASSPDTPNYGYTF. CDR3 nucleotides: TGTGCCAGCAGCCCGGACACTCCTAACTATGGCTACACCTTC. Based on the CDR3 plus reference TRBV9 and TRBJ1-2, the full variable domain is DSGVTQTPKHLITATGQRVTLRCSPRSGDLSVYWYQQSLDQGLQFLIQYYNGEERAKGNILERFSAQQFPDLHSELNLSSLELGDSALYFCASSPDTPNYGYTFGSGTRLTVV.

The chain combines TRBV9 with TRBJ2-5; the match to TRBD2 covers 8 bases. Germline CDR1 is SGDLS and CDR2 is YYNGEE. CDR3 length: 16 amino acids. The V gene end was trimmed by 0 bases and the J gene end by 5 bases; junction bases not matched to a gene: 9. As DNA, the CDR3 is TGTGCCAGCAGCGTAGTCCCGGGAGGGCCGGGGGAGACCCAGTACTTC. It translates to CASSVVPGGPGETQYF.

The chain has TRBV9 and TRBJ2-5, with 8 bases matching TRBD1. The CDR3 runs to 17 residues. V lost 0 bases, J lost 0 bases, and 7 bases stayed unmatched. Per the germline V gene, CDR1 is SGDLS and CDR2 is YYNGEE. The chain's CDR3 is CASSVDWDRHNQETQYF. CDR3 nucleotide sequence: TGTGCCAGCAGCGTAGATTGGGACAGGCATAACCAAGAGACCCAGTACTTC.

This clone occurred a few times. The genes are TRBV2 and TRBJ2-3, with 10 bases fitting TRBD1. There are 14 residues in the CDR3. V gave up 4 bases and J gave up 4 bases; unmatched junction bases: 2. Germline V gene lookup returns CDR1 SNHLY and CDR2 FYNNEI. CDR3 region: CASSVGQGPDTQYF. As DNA, the CDR3 is TGTGCCAGCAGTGTGGGACAGGGGCCAGATACGCAGTATTTT.

The chain recombines TRBV30 with TRBJ1-1; TRBD1 might be the D (5 bases). Germline CDR1 is GTSNPN and CDR2 is SVGIG (reference sequence). The germline V and J ends were trimmed by 2 bases and 2 bases, with 9 bases remaining between them. This CDR3 is 13 amino acids long. This chain's CDR3 is CAWSPQGNTEAFF. The CDR3 bases are TGTGCCTGGAGTCCGCAGGGTAACACTGAAGCTTTCTTT.

Only a few counts were recorded for this clone. CDR3 residues: CASSPTGGLSYEQYF. In DNA form, the CDR3 reads TGTGCCAGCAGCCCCACGGGGGGGCTTTCCTACGAGCAGTACTTC. This chain links TRBV28 with TRBJ2-7; 8 bases fit TRBD2. V gave up 6 bases and J gave up 1 base; unmatched junction bases: 8. Looked up from germline, CDR1 is MDHEN and CDR2 is SYDVKM. The CDR3 totals 15 residues.

This clone was found a few times. In DNA, the CDR3 is TGTGCCAGCAGCTCAGGACTAGCGGGGGCTACCGGGGAGCTGTTTTTT. This translates into CASSSGLAGATGELFF. The rearrangement links TRBV5-5 to TRBJ2-2; 13 bases map to TRBD2. Germline assignment: CDR1 SGHKS and CDR2 YYEKEE (reference sequence). V lost 3 bases and J lost 5; bases outside the gene matches: 4. The CDR3 loop spans 16 amino acids. The full variable domain, completed using reference TRBV5-5 and TRBJ2-2, is DAGVTQSPTHLIKTRGQQVTLRCSPISGHKSVSWYQQVLGQGPQFIFQYYEKEERGRGNFPDRFSARQFPNYSSELNVNALLLGDSALYLCASSSGLAGATGELFFGEGSRLTVL.

This sequence joins TRBV5-1 and TRBJ2-3; 8 bases are shared with TRBD2. CDR1 is SGHRS, CDR2 YFSETQ, per germline. V lost 2 bases, J lost 3 bases, and 5 bases stayed unmatched. This CDR3 region has 15 residues. CDR3 sequence reads: CASSFFGGGTDTQYF. The CDR3 DNA reads TGCGCCAGCAGCTTCTTCGGGGGGGGAACAGATACGCAGTATTTT.

V is TRBV28 and J is TRBJ2-2, with a possible D match to TRBD1 (8 bases). In germline, CDR1 is MDHEN, CDR2 SYDVKM. This CDR3 is 17 amino acids long. The ends were cut back, 3 bases at V and 6 bases at J, with 20 bases in the middle. In nucleotides, the CDR3 is TGTGCCAGCAGTTTCTCGGTAGCACAGGGGGGGGCCGGGGAGCTGTTTTTT. Protein: CASSFSVAQGGAGELFF.

The chain recombines TRBV6-1 with TRBJ2-7; D is possibly TRBD2 (6 bases). This CDR3 has 14 residues. Germline V CDR1 and CDR2: MNHNS, SASEGT. Trimming shortened V by 0 bases and J by 5 bases, and 11 bases separated the two germline ends. The CDR3 DNA is TGTGCCAGCAGTGAAGCGCTTCGGGGGAACGAGCAGTACTTC. This encodes CASSEALRGNEQYF.